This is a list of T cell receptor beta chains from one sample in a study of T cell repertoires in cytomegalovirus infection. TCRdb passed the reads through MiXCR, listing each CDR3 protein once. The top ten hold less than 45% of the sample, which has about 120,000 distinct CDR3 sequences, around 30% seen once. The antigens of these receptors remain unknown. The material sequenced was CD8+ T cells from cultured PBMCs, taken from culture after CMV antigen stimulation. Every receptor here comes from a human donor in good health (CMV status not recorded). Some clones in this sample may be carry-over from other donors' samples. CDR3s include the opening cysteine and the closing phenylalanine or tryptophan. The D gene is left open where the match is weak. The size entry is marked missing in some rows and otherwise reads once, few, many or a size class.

CDR3 DNA: TGCAGTGCTATTTGGGAGACCCAGTACTTC
CDR3 protein: CSAIWETQYF
clone size: few
V gene: TRBV20-1
J gene: TRBJ2-5
D gene: .

CDR3 DNA: TGTGCCAGCAGCTTTGGCGGGGGGCCTGAGCAGTTCTTC
CDR3 protein: CASSFGGGPEQFF
clone size: .
V gene: TRBV7-2
J gene: TRBJ2-1
D gene: TRBD2

CDR3 DNA: TGTGCCAGCAGCTTATTTGGGGATAGGACTAATGAAAAACTGTTTTTT
CDR3 protein: CASSLFGDRTNEKLFF
clone size: many
V gene: TRBV7-6
J gene: TRBJ1-4
D gene: .

CDR3 DNA: TGTGCCAGCAGCTTAGAGCGGACAGCTGGGGCCAACGTCCTGACTTTC
CDR3 protein: CASSLERTAGANVLTF
clone size: many
V gene: TRBV7-2
J gene: TRBJ2-6
D gene: .

CDR3 DNA: TGTGCCAGCAGCCCGACGGCCACGGGAATTAACACTGAAGCTTTCTTT
CDR3 protein: CASSPTATGINTEAFF
clone size: .
V gene: TRBV7-6
J gene: TRBJ1-1
D gene: .

CDR3 DNA: TGTGCCAGCAGCTTAGTTGGGGAAGAGACCCAGTACTTC
CDR3 protein: CASSLVGEETQYF
clone size: few
V gene: TRBV7-9
J gene: TRBJ2-5
D gene: .

CDR3 DNA: TGTGCCAGCAGCCAAGATCGACAGGTGCCTTCCTACGAGCAGTACTTC
CDR3 protein: CASSQDRQVPSYEQYF
clone size: many
V gene: TRBV4-2
J gene: TRBJ2-7
D gene: .

CDR3 DNA: TGTGCCAGCAGAACCGGACAGCTGAACACTGAAGCTTTCTTT
CDR3 protein: CASRTGQLNTEAFF
clone size: few
V gene: TRBV6-5
J gene: TRBJ1-1
D gene: .

CDR3 DNA: TGTGCCAGCAGTAGCAGGGGGTCGGGGTTCTATGGCTACACCTTC
CDR3 protein: CASSSRGSGFYGYTF
clone size: .
V gene: TRBV12-3/TRBV12-4
J gene: TRBJ1-2
D gene: TRBD1

CDR3 DNA: TGCGCCAGCAGCCAAGTAGGGACAGGGTACACAGATACGCAGTATTTT
CDR3 protein: CASSQVGTGYTDTQYF
clone size: .
V gene: TRBV4-3
J gene: TRBJ2-3
D gene: TRBD1

CDR3 DNA: TGTGCCAGCAGCTTAGTGTGGGGAGCGGGGGGGCGAGAGACCCAGTACTTC
CDR3 protein: CASSLVWGAGGRETQYF
clone size: .
V gene: TRBV7-2
J gene: TRBJ2-5
D gene: TRBD2

CDR3 DNA: TGTGCCAGCAGCTTAGCGGGGAGAAACTTGAGGGGAGATACGCAGTATTTT
CDR3 protein: CASSLAGRNLRGDTQYF
clone size: few
V gene: TRBV7-8
J gene: TRBJ2-3
D gene: .

CDR3 DNA: TGCAGTGCTAGACCCGAGGGACAGGGGGACGAGCAGTACTTC
CDR3 protein: CSARPEGQGDEQYF
clone size: .
V gene: TRBV20-1
J gene: TRBJ2-7
D gene: TRBD1

CDR3 DNA: TGTGCCAGCAGAGGACAGGGACGCACAGATACGCAGTATTTT
CDR3 protein: CASRGQGRTDTQYF
clone size: few
V gene: TRBV7-9
J gene: TRBJ2-3
D gene: TRBD1

CDR3 DNA: TGTGCCAGCAGCCAAGGACTGGGAAACACCATATATTTT
CDR3 protein: CASSQGLGNTIYF
clone size: .
V gene: TRBV7-3
J gene: TRBJ1-3
D gene: .

CDR3 DNA: TGTGCCAGCAGTCCCACAGGATCTGCGGGGTATGGCTACACCTTC
CDR3 protein: CASSPTGSAGYGYTF
clone size: .
V gene: TRBV12-3/TRBV12-4
J gene: TRBJ1-2
D gene: .

CDR3 DNA: TGTGCCAGCAGCTTAGGGGGACGCGAGATCCAAGAGACCCAGTACTTC
CDR3 protein: CASSLGGREIQETQYF
clone size: few
V gene: TRBV7-9
J gene: TRBJ2-5
D gene: .

CDR3 DNA: TGTGCCAGTAGTATCGACAGGGATGGGCAAAAGACCCAGTACTTC
CDR3 protein: CASSIDRDGQKTQYF
clone size: .
V gene: TRBV19
J gene: TRBJ2-5
D gene: TRBD1

CDR3 DNA: TGTGCCAGCAGTCCCGCCCCGAACCCCTCTGGAAACACCATATATTTT
CDR3 protein: CASSPAPNPSGNTIYF
clone size: .
V gene: TRBV6-5
J gene: TRBJ1-3
D gene: .

CDR3 DNA: TGTGCCAGCAGCTCAATTCGCCCCCTTAACGGGGTTCGCACAGATACGCAGTATTTT
CDR3 protein: CASSSIRPLNGVRTDTQYF
clone size: .
V gene: TRBV7-6
J gene: TRBJ2-3
D gene: .

CDR3 DNA: TGTGCCATCTCCTTCCTAGGGGCTCAGGACAATGAGCAGTTCTTC
CDR3 protein: CAISFLGAQDNEQFF
clone size: .
V gene: TRBV6-6
J gene: TRBJ2-1
D gene: .

CDR3 DNA: TGTGCCAGCAGCTTATTCCAGGACGACCAAGAGACCCAGTACTTC
CDR3 protein: CASSLFQDDQETQYF
clone size: many
V gene: TRBV7-8
J gene: TRBJ2-5
D gene: .

CDR3 DNA: TGTGCCAGCAGCACCGATGCGGGGGTCCTTTACAATGAGCAGTTCTTC
CDR3 protein: CASSTDAGVLYNEQFF
clone size: .
V gene: TRBV5-5
J gene: TRBJ2-1
D gene: TRBD2

CDR3 DNA: TGTGCCAGCAGTTCCACAGAGCCGGGACCAGGAGCCGCTAATGAAAAACTGTTTTTT
CDR3 protein: CASSSTEPGPGAANEKLFF
clone size: .
V gene: TRBV12-3/TRBV12-4
J gene: TRBJ1-4
D gene: .

CDR3 DNA: TGTGCCAGCAGCTTAGAGGGACTCACTGAAGCTTTCTTT
CDR3 protein: CASSLEGLTEAFF
clone size: few
V gene: TRBV7-6
J gene: TRBJ1-1
D gene: .

CDR3 DNA: TGTGCCAGCACCGATGCAAGCACTGAAGCTTTCTTT
CDR3 protein: CASTDASTEAFF
clone size: once
V gene: TRBV6-8
J gene: TRBJ1-1
D gene: .

CDR3 DNA: TGTGCCAGCAGCGTAGGGGGGGCCGGCTACGAGCAGTACTTC
CDR3 protein: CASSVGGAGYEQYF
clone size: few
V gene: TRBV9
J gene: TRBJ2-7
D gene: .

CDR3 DNA: TGTGCCAGCAGTTACAGCGGGGACACCTATAATTCACCCCTCCACTTT
CDR3 protein: CASSYSGDTYNSPLHF
clone size: .
V gene: TRBV6-2/TRBV6-3
J gene: TRBJ1-6
D gene: .

CDR3 DNA: TGTGCCAGCAGTTTAGGAGGGATTCGCACTGAAGCTTTCTTT
CDR3 protein: CASSLGGIRTEAFF
clone size: few
V gene: TRBV12-3/TRBV12-4
J gene: TRBJ1-1
D gene: .

CDR3 DNA: TGTGCCAGCAAGTTTCTGAGGTCAGGCACAGATACGCAGTATTTT
CDR3 protein: CASKFLRSGTDTQYF
clone size: .
V gene: TRBV7-3
J gene: TRBJ2-3
D gene: .

CDR3 DNA: TGCGCCAGCAGTCAAGAGAAAAGGGACCAAGAGACCCAGTACTTC
CDR3 protein: CASSQEKRDQETQYF
clone size: .
V gene: TRBV23-1
J gene: TRBJ2-5
D gene: .

CDR3 DNA: TGTGCCAGCAGCCGATTCGGGGGGCCGGTTGAAAAACTGTTTTTT
CDR3 protein: CASSRFGGPVEKLFF
clone size: .
V gene: TRBV7-6
J gene: TRBJ1-4
D gene: .

CDR3 DNA: TGTGCCAGCAGTTACGGGACAGGGGCCTATGGCTACACCTTC
CDR3 protein: CASSYGTGAYGYTF
clone size: .
V gene: TRBV6-6
J gene: TRBJ1-2
D gene: TRBD1

CDR3 DNA: TGCAGTGCTAGAGGCAGTGGGGCCAACGTCCTGACTTTC
CDR3 protein: CSARGSGANVLTF
clone size: .
V gene: TRBV20-1
J gene: TRBJ2-6
D gene: .

CDR3 DNA: TGTGCCAGCAGCTCCGGACTAGCGGGGGTGCTTTACCAAGAGACCCAGTACTTC
CDR3 protein: CASSSGLAGVLYQETQYF
clone size: many
V gene: TRBV7-2
J gene: TRBJ2-5
D gene: TRBD2

CDR3 DNA: TGTGCCAGCAGTTCGAAGACAGGGATAGCGGTCGGGGAGCTGTTTTTT
CDR3 protein: CASSSKTGIAVGELFF
clone size: few
V gene: TRBV6-5
J gene: TRBJ2-2
D gene: .

CDR3 DNA: TGTGCTAGCGGTACGGGGGGGCCTTTCACCGGGGAGCTGTTTTTT
CDR3 protein: CASGTGGPFTGELFF
clone size: .
V gene: TRBV7-7
J gene: TRBJ2-2
D gene: TRBD2

CDR3 DNA: TGTGCCAGCAGTTTAGCCGCTTTCGGAGTAAACCAGCATTTT
CDR3 protein: CASSLAAFGVNQHF
clone size: .
V gene: TRBV12-3/TRBV12-4
J gene: TRBJ1-5
D gene: .

CDR3 DNA: TGTGCCAGCAGCTTCACAGCGGGGACTAACACAGATACGCAGTATTTT
CDR3 protein: CASSFTAGTNTDTQYF
clone size: .
V gene: TRBV11-2
J gene: TRBJ2-3
D gene: TRBD2

CDR3 DNA: TGTGCCAGCTCCATGGAGACGGGATATGAAGCTTTCTTT
CDR3 protein: CASSMETGYEAFF
clone size: few
V gene: TRBV27
J gene: TRBJ1-1
D gene: .

CDR3 DNA: TGTGCCAGCAGTCCCCGACGATCCTACGAGCAGTACTTC
CDR3 protein: CASSPRRSYEQYF
clone size: .
V gene: TRBV6-5
J gene: TRBJ2-7
D gene: .

CDR3 DNA: TGTGCCAGCAGCTCAGGGCCGGGACAGGGAAACGAGCAGTACTTC
CDR3 protein: CASSSGPGQGNEQYF
clone size: many
V gene: TRBV7-2
J gene: TRBJ2-7
D gene: TRBD1

CDR3 DNA: TGTGCCAGCAGCCTCACAGGGGGTTATGAGCAGTTCTTC
CDR3 protein: CASSLTGGYEQFF
clone size: .
V gene: TRBV28
J gene: TRBJ2-1
D gene: TRBD1